This TCR beta chain appears in the sequencing data of a study of blood T cell repertoires in COVID-19. Study information: PBMCs, B-cell-depleted T cells, or T cells provided the cDNA or gDNA that made up the material.

Cohorts were based on clinical histories the participants reported. V dropped 2 bases and J dropped 3 bases, with 7 bases sitting between them. Per germline, CDR1 MDHEN and CDR2 SYDVKM. The CDR3 spans 13 residues. In the original processing: Estimates of nucleated cell counts were drawn from the amplification of reference gene primers. Assay: immunoSEQ multiplex PCR; the TCRdb copy retains only in-frame clones and omits some. V and J calls plus clone size are reproduced from that table; the DNA served to infer D and trimming. The sample consists of some 180,000 clones, roughly 80% of them appearing once.

The chain carries TRBV28 and TRBJ1-2, with a possible D match to TRBD1 (6 bases). Sequenced: PBMCs or T cells enriched from blood (not recorded which). The TCR comes from a man in his fifties or sixties who had been exposed to COVID-19. CDR3: CASSLKGDYGYTF. CDR3 nucleotides: TGTGCCAGCAGTTTAAAGGGGGACTATGGCTACACCTTC.